This T cell receptor beta chain was documented in a study of CD8 T cells in Susac syndrome. Random hexamers primed reverse transcription of about 0.5 to 1 ug RNA. The CDR3 of TCR beta was amplified by immunoSEQ multiplex PCR across 54 Vbeta and 13 Jbeta. TCRdb fed the immunoSEQ multiplex PCR reads into MiXCR, producing one record per CDR3 protein. The data show about 150,000 distinct CDR3 sequences, roughly nine tenths seen once. Sequenced input: CD4+ T cells from PBMCs. The sequence came from a human donor in good health.

CDR3 coding DNA: TGCAGTGCTATCGGTGCAGGGGAGAGGGAGAACACTGAAGCTTTCTTT. Protein sequence: CSAIGAGERENTEAFF. The chain employs TRBV20-1 and TRBJ1-1; a weak D match, TRBD1 (6 bases). Germline CDR1 is DFQATT and CDR2 is SNEGSKA (reference sequence). Trimming removed 4 bases from V and 1 base from J, with 19 bases in between. This CDR3 has 16 amino acids.